The clone carrying this T cell receptor beta chain was observed a single time. This entry comes from a study of blood T cell repertoires in COVID-19. In the study overall: From T cells, B-cell-depleted T cells, or PBMCs came the material, which was cDNA or gDNA.

The table came from immunoSEQ multiplex PCR; TCRdb's copy has only in-frame clones and leaves some out. The repertoire holds around 4,300 clones, 60% to 80% seen once, with 42% in the top ten. Germline lookup yields CDR1 LNHDA and CDR2 SQIVND (reference sequence). This CDR3 is 15 amino acids long. The trim removed 7 bases at V and 5 bases at J, leaving 11 bases unmatched. This TCR derives from a human donor with active or convalescent COVID-19. The donor label of this sample is uncertain. The chain recombines TRBV19 with TRBJ1-5; 7 nucleotides align to TRBD1. Sequenced input: peripheral blood. CDR3 residues: CASIATGTVYQPQHF. CDR3 nucleotides: TGTGCCAGTATCGCGACCGGGACAGTCTATCAGCCCCAGCATTTT. Based on the CDR3 plus reference TRBV19 and TRBJ1-5, the full variable domain is DGGITQSPKYLFRKEGQNVTLSCEQNLNHDAMYWYRQDPGQGLRLIYYSQIVNDFQKGDIAEGYSVSREKKESFPLTVTSAQKNPTAFYLCASIATGTVYQPQHFGDGTRLSIL.